The rows below give T cell receptor beta chains drawn from one sample of a study of blood T cell repertoires in COVID-19. The protocol was immunoSEQ multiplex PCR, while the TCRdb copy is restricted to in-frame clones and leaves out a portion. The data show hundreds of thousands of clones, around 82% seen once. What was sequenced was peripheral blood. The origin of the receptors is a woman in her thirties or forties with active or convalescent COVID-19. The CDR3 runs from the conserved cysteine through the conserved F or W. The D gene is left open where the match is weak. Not every row has a clone size; where given, it reads once, few, many or a size class.

cdr3_aa: CASSDSPGSQETQYF
cdr3_nt: TGTGCCAGCAGTGACTCCCCGGGGAGCCAAGAGACCCAGTACTTC
v_call: TRBV6-4
j_call: TRBJ2-5
clone_size: few
d_call: .

cdr3_aa: CAISDSGTGSATEAFF
cdr3_nt: TGTGCCATCAGTGACTCCGGGACAGGGTCGGCCACTGAAGCTTTCTTT
v_call: TRBV10-3
j_call: TRBJ1-1
clone_size: .
d_call: TRBD1

cdr3_aa: CATSKDRQAKNIQYF
cdr3_nt: TGTGCCACCAGCAAAGACAGGCAAGCCAAAAACATTCAGTACTTC
v_call: TRBV15
j_call: TRBJ2-4
clone_size: once
d_call: .

cdr3_aa: CASRTGYTEAFF
cdr3_nt: TGTGCCAGCAGGACAGGGTACACTGAAGCTTTCTTT
v_call: TRBV7-8
j_call: TRBJ1-1
clone_size: few
d_call: TRBD1

cdr3_aa: CASSSGVGRETQYF
cdr3_nt: TGTGCCAGCAGCTCAGGGGTAGGGCGAGAGACCCAGTACTTC
v_call: TRBV11-3
j_call: TRBJ2-5
clone_size: .
d_call: .

cdr3_aa: CASSQDEREEKLFF
cdr3_nt: TGCGCCAGCAGCCAAGATGAGAGGGAGGAAAAACTGTTTTTT
v_call: TRBV4-1
j_call: TRBJ1-4
clone_size: .
d_call: .

cdr3_aa: CASSIPDRGISPLHF
cdr3_nt: TGTGCCAGTAGTATACCGGACAGGGGGATATCACCCCTCCACTTT
v_call: TRBV19
j_call: TRBJ1-6
clone_size: .
d_call: TRBD1

cdr3_aa: CASTADTTDTQYF
cdr3_nt: TGTGCCAGCACCGCGGACACCACAGATACGCAGTATTTT
v_call: TRBV6-5
j_call: TRBJ2-3
clone_size: .
d_call: .

cdr3_aa: CSVAPTGAATNEKLFF
cdr3_nt: TGCAGCGTTGCCCCGACAGGGGCCGCAACTAATGAAAAACTGTTTTTT
v_call: TRBV29-1
j_call: TRBJ1-4
clone_size: .
d_call: TRBD1

cdr3_aa: CASSLGSGSSMMNTEAFF
cdr3_nt: TGTGCCAGCAGCCTGGGCTCGGGGTCTTCAATGATGAACACTGAAGCTTTCTTT
v_call: TRBV11-2
j_call: TRBJ1-1
clone_size: .
d_call: .

cdr3_aa: CASSQDLTGGTEAFF
cdr3_nt: TGCGCCAGCAGCCAAGATCTGACAGGGGGCACTGAAGCTTTCTTT
v_call: TRBV4-3
j_call: TRBJ1-1
clone_size: .
d_call: TRBD1

cdr3_aa: CASSEDIGRGREQYF
cdr3_nt: TGTGCCAGCAGTGAAGATATTGGTAGGGGGCGAGAGCAGTACTTC
v_call: TRBV2
j_call: TRBJ2-7
clone_size: .
d_call: TRBD1

cdr3_aa: CASSRSTPRTSGGEQFF
cdr3_nt: TGTGCCAGCAGCCGTAGTACCCCCCGGACTAGTGGGGGTGAGCAGTTCTTC
v_call: TRBV7-3
j_call: TRBJ2-1
clone_size: .
d_call: TRBD2

cdr3_aa: CASRPLREGNQPQHF
cdr3_nt: TGTGCCAGCAGGCCTTTGCGGGAAGGCAATCAGCCCCAGCATTTT
v_call: TRBV6-5
j_call: TRBJ1-5
clone_size: once
d_call: .

cdr3_aa: CATKRTGGSMNTEAFF
cdr3_nt: TGCGCCACCAAACGGACAGGAGGGTCCATGAACACTGAAGCTTTCTTT
v_call: TRBV5-1
j_call: TRBJ1-1
clone_size: .
d_call: TRBD1

cdr3_aa: CASSPLAKNIQYF
cdr3_nt: TGTGCCAGCAGTCCATTAGCCAAAAACATTCAGTACTTC
v_call: TRBV27
j_call: TRBJ2-4
clone_size: .
d_call: .

cdr3_aa: CASSYRQGFNQPQHF
cdr3_nt: TGTGCCAGCAGTTACAGACAGGGCTTCAATCAGCCCCAGCATTTT
v_call: TRBV6-5
j_call: TRBJ1-5
clone_size: .
d_call: TRBD1

cdr3_aa: CASSLSPPDRIHGYTF
cdr3_nt: TGTGCCAGCAGTTTATCGCCCCCAGACAGGATCCACGGCTACACCTTC
v_call: TRBV27
j_call: TRBJ1-2
clone_size: .
d_call: .

cdr3_aa: CASSYSSGRGSDEQYF
cdr3_nt: TGTGCCAGCAGTTACTCGTCCGGGCGCGGGTCGGACGAGCAGTACTTC
v_call: TRBV6-6
j_call: TRBJ2-7
clone_size: .
d_call: .

cdr3_aa: CASSPSGGAGDTQYF
cdr3_nt: TGTGCCAGCAGCCCTAGCGGGGGGGCAGGAGATACGCAGTATTTT
v_call: TRBV3-1/TRBV3-2
j_call: TRBJ2-3
clone_size: .
d_call: TRBD2

cdr3_aa: CASSLGLAPYNEQFF
cdr3_nt: TGTGCCAGCAGCTTAGGACTAGCACCCTACAATGAGCAGTTCTTC
v_call: TRBV5-6
j_call: TRBJ2-1
clone_size: once
d_call: TRBD2

cdr3_aa: CAWTRNTEAFF
cdr3_nt: TGTGCCTGGACCAGGAACACTGAAGCTTTCTTT
v_call: TRBV30
j_call: TRBJ1-1
clone_size: .
d_call: .

cdr3_aa: CASSLSPTMTETFEQYF
cdr3_nt: TGTGCCAGCAGTTTATCTCCCACCATGACAGAGACGTTTGAGCAGTACTTC
v_call: TRBV27
j_call: TRBJ2-7
clone_size: .
d_call: .

cdr3_aa: CASSLDFSKETQYF
cdr3_nt: TGTGCCAGCAGCTTAGATTTCAGTAAAGAGACCCAGTACTTC
v_call: TRBV11-3
j_call: TRBJ2-5
clone_size: .
d_call: .

cdr3_aa: CASSVTQGYEQYF
cdr3_nt: TGTGCCAGCAGCGTCACACAGGGCTACGAGCAGTACTTC
v_call: TRBV9
j_call: TRBJ2-7
clone_size: .
d_call: .

cdr3_aa: CASSLGRTGRTEAFF
cdr3_nt: TGTGCCAGTAGTCTCGGTCGGACAGGGAGAACTGAAGCTTTCTTT
v_call: TRBV19
j_call: TRBJ1-1
clone_size: .
d_call: TRBD1

cdr3_aa: CASSQERTQGRHTDTQYF
cdr3_nt: TGCGCCAGCAGCCAAGAACGGACCCAGGGGCGGCACACAGATACGCAGTATTTT
v_call: TRBV4-3
j_call: TRBJ2-3
clone_size: .
d_call: .

cdr3_aa: CATSDLPVSGANVLTF
cdr3_nt: TGTGCCACCAGTGATTTGCCAGTTTCTGGGGCCAACGTCCTGACTTTC
v_call: TRBV24-1
j_call: TRBJ2-6
clone_size: .
d_call: .

cdr3_aa: CATSPSGAGGYTF
cdr3_nt: TGTGCCACCAGTCCCAGCGGGGCTGGTGGCTACACCTTC
v_call: TRBV24-1
j_call: TRBJ1-2
clone_size: .
d_call: .

cdr3_aa: CASIDRIVAGNTIYF
cdr3_nt: TGTGCCAGCATTGACAGAATTGTGGCTGGAAACACCATATATTTT
v_call: TRBV19
j_call: TRBJ1-3
clone_size: once
d_call: .

cdr3_aa: CSVLPGENNQPQHF
cdr3_nt: TGCAGCGTTCTACCTGGGGAGAACAATCAGCCCCAGCATTTT
v_call: TRBV29-1
j_call: TRBJ1-5
clone_size: .
d_call: .

cdr3_aa: CASSLNRLSRAFF
cdr3_nt: TGTGCCAGCAGCTTGAACAGGCTCTCAAGGGCTTTCTTT
v_call: TRBV13
j_call: TRBJ1-1
clone_size: .
d_call: .

cdr3_aa: CASSYSTGVNQETQYF
cdr3_nt: TGTGCCAGCAGTTACTCGACAGGGGTGAACCAAGAGACCCAGTACTTC
v_call: TRBV6-6
j_call: TRBJ2-5
clone_size: .
d_call: TRBD1

cdr3_aa: CASSPRTGGTPRGYTF
cdr3_nt: TGCGCCAGCAGCCCCCGGACAGGAGGAACTCCTAGGGGCTACACCTTC
v_call: TRBV5-1
j_call: TRBJ1-2
clone_size: .
d_call: TRBD1

cdr3_aa: CASSLTFGTNYGYTF
cdr3_nt: TGCGCCAGCAGCTTGACCTTTGGGACAAACTATGGCTACACCTTC
v_call: TRBV5-1
j_call: TRBJ1-2
clone_size: .
d_call: .

cdr3_aa: CSASSGAGYGYTF
cdr3_nt: TGCAGTGCTAGTTCAGGGGCAGGCTATGGCTACACCTTC
v_call: TRBV20-1
j_call: TRBJ1-2
clone_size: .
d_call: .

cdr3_aa: CASSTSGTGVIAAFF
cdr3_nt: TGTGCCAGCAGCACCTCGGGCACAGGGGTAATAGCAGCTTTCTTT
v_call: TRBV9
j_call: TRBJ1-1
clone_size: .
d_call: TRBD1